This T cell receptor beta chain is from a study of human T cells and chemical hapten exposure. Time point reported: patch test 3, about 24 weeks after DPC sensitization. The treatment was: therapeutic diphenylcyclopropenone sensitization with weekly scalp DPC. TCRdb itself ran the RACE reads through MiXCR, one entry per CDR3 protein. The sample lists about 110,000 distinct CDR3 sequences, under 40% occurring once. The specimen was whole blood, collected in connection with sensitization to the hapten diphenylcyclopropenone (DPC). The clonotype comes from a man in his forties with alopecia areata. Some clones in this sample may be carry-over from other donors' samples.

The CDR3 loop is CAAGLAGGKGDTQYF. CDR3 nucleotides: TGTGCCGCGGGGCTAGCGGGAGGAAAGGGAGATACGCAGTATTTT. V is TRBV5-4 and J is TRBJ2-3; 11 bases map to TRBD2. V lost 10 bases, J lost 5 bases, and 12 bases stayed unmatched. The CDR3 has 15 residues. The germline gives CDR1 SGHNT, CDR2 YYREEE (reference sequence).